Reported below is one TCR beta chain. The sample belongs to a study of shared clonotypes between healthy human individuals. Only in-frame clones appear in the TCRdb table, and some are missing; sequencing was by immunoSEQ multiplex PCR. The sample has more than 1 million clones; approximately 78% are singletons. The source material was memory CD4+ T cells from PBMCs. The subset was: CD45RA-negative fraction. The clonotype comes from a young man in good health. Some clones in this sample may be carry-over from other donors' samples.

The CDR3 spells CASSVEVSAISGTQYF. As DNA, the CDR3 is TGTGCCAGCAGCGTAGAGGTTAGCGCGATCAGCGGGACCCAGTACTTC. The chain couples TRBV9 to TRBJ2-5; maybe TRBD2 (5 bases). V was cut by 0 bases and J by 7 bases, with 19 bases left in between. Looked up from germline, CDR1 is SGDLS and CDR2 is YYNGEE. The CDR3 runs 16 residues.